Below are 22 T cell receptor beta chains sequenced from a single sample in a study of T cells expressing NK-cell markers. TCRdb re-called the 5' RACE reads; one entry per CDR3 protein, DNA not given. The sample data list about 550,000 distinct CDR3 sequences. The sequenced sample was blood T cells: a sorted CD56 or NKG2C T cell subset, CD4+ or CD8+ T cells, or bulk PBMC T cells (not recorded which). The receptors stem from a man aged 18-30 years in good health.

The chain carries TRBV4-1 and TRBJ1-1; as DNA is missing, the TRBD1 call by TCRdb cannot be tested. This CDR3 spans 14 amino acids. Germline V gene sequence: CDR1 MGHRA, CDR2 YSYEKL. The CDR3 region is CASSQERSPREAFF.

The V gene is TRBV20-1, the J gene TRBJ2-5; TCRdb names TRBD2, which stays unverified in the absence of DNA. Germline values: CDR1 DFQATT, CDR2 SNEGSKA (reference sequence). This CDR3 region has 15 residues. CDR3 amino acids: CSARGAAGELKTQYF.

The rearrangement joins TRBV5-1 to TRBJ1-4. This CDR3 is built from 15 residues. Germline V gene lookup returns CDR1 SGHRS and CDR2 YFSETQ. The CDR3 here is CASSLLGEVGEKLFF.

This chain joins TRBV4-3 and TRBJ2-7; TCRdb calls TRBD1, which cannot be checked without DNA. This CDR3 contains 14 residues. Germline V gives CDR1 LGHNA, CDR2 YSLEER. The CDR3 loop reads CASSPGTQAYEQYF.

The rearrangement uses TRBV30 and TRBJ2-1; checking the TCRdb D call of TRBD1 is not possible without DNA. Germline V gives CDR1 GTSNPN, CDR2 SVGIG (reference sequence). CDR3 size: 12 residues. Here the CDR3 reads CAWSAGFNEQFF.

This chain uses TRBV7-3 with TRBJ2-7; the TRBD2 assignment by TCRdb is unverifiable without DNA. CDR3 length equals 14 residues. Germline loops: CDR1 SGHTA, CDR2 FQGTGA. CDR3 region: CASSLGGREMEQYF.

This rearrangement joins TRBV27 to TRBJ2-2. CDR1 is MNHEY, CDR2 SMNVEV, per germline (reference sequence). This CDR3 is 14 amino acids long. The CDR3 sequence is CASSLRLYTGELFF.

This chain uses TRBV3-1 with TRBJ1-5; TCRdb's D call of TRBD1 is untestable without DNA. The CDR3 has 19 amino acids. Germline CDR1 reads LGHDT; CDR2 reads YNNKEL (reference sequence). CDR3 residues: CASSHLPGSGSYSNQPQHF.

Here the CDR3 reads CASSYPLRQGGAYEQYF. The rearrangement joins TRBV6-2 or TRBV6-3 to TRBJ2-7; the TCRdb D gene call, TRBD2, has no DNA to confirm it. The CDR3 spans 17 residues. Germline V lookup: CDR1 MNHEY, CDR2 SVGEGT.

The chain is built from TRBV2 and TRBJ2-3; TCRdb designates TRBD1, a call that cannot be tested without DNA. In germline, CDR1 is SNHLY, CDR2 FYNNEI. CDR3 length equals 15 residues. CDR3 loop: CASAPGQGATDTQYF.

The chain recombines TRBV5-1 with TRBJ1-1. Germline assignment: CDR1 SGHRS and CDR2 YFSETQ. The CDR3 loop spans 14 amino acids. CDR3 residues: CASSWRLLNTEAFF.

The rearrangement uses TRBV19 and TRBJ2-3; TCRdb indicates TRBD2, and absent DNA this call remains unverified. Germline values: CDR1 LNHDA, CDR2 SQIVND (reference sequence). CDR3 length: 13 residues. CDR3 region: CASSQEGADTQYF.

J is TRBJ1-5 and V is TRBV12-3 or TRBV12-4; TCRdb reports TRBD1, a call that lacks DNA to check it against. This CDR3 is 16 amino acids long. This chain's CDR3 is CASSLGVGGPERPQHF.

The chain links TRBV7-2 to TRBJ2-1. The V gene's germline CDR1 is SGHTA and CDR2 FQGNSA. This CDR3 is built from 13 residues. This CDR3 reads CASSLGGYGEQFF. Full variable domain (remainder filled in from reference TRBV7-2 and TRBJ2-1): GAGVSQSPSNKVTEKGKDVELRCDPISGHTALYWYRQSLGQGLEFLIYFQGNSAPDKSGLPSDRFSAERTGGSVSTLTIQRTQQEDSAVYLCASSLGGYGEQFFGPGTRLTVL.

The CDR3 here is CASSLEGSRWTKNIQYF. The rearrangement links TRBV11-2 to TRBJ2-4; there is no DNA to check the TCRdb D call of TRBD2. The CDR3 has 17 residues. Germline CDR1 SGHAT, CDR2 FQNNGV.

The J gene is TRBJ1-3, the V gene TRBV9. CDR3 size: 15 residues. Looked up from germline, CDR1 is SGDLS and CDR2 is YYNGEE. This CDR3 reads CASSVYSGSGNTIYF.

CDR3 residues: CASSQGTGWQFF. The chain recombines TRBV14 with TRBJ2-1; TCRdb indicates TRBD1, and absent DNA this call remains unverified. In germline, CDR1 is SGHDN, CDR2 FVKESK. CDR3 size: 12 residues.

This sequence joins TRBV3-1 and TRBJ2-1; TCRdb selects TRBD2, and the lack of DNA leaves this call unchecked. CDR3 length: 12 residues. Germline values: CDR1 LGHDT, CDR2 YNNKEL (reference sequence). The CDR3 spells CASRTLLGEEFF.

The CDR3 sequence: CASSLPGLAGGPGYNEQFF. This rearrangement joins TRBV5-1 to TRBJ2-1; absent DNA, TCRdb's TRBD2 call cannot be checked. Germline CDR1 is SGHRS and CDR2 is YFSETQ. The CDR3 runs to 19 residues. The whole variable domain, filled in from reference TRBV5-1 and TRBJ2-1, reads KAGVTQTPRYLIKTRGQQVTLSCSPISGHRSVSWYQQTPGQGLQFLFEYFSETQRNKGNFPGRFSGRQFSNSRSEMNVSTLELGDSALYLCASSLPGLAGGPGYNEQFFGPGTRLTVL.

This chain connects TRBV27 to TRBJ1-2; TCRdb returns TRBD1, unconfirmable since there is no DNA. Germline loops: CDR1 MNHEY, CDR2 SMNVEV (reference sequence). CDR3 length equals 16 residues. CDR3 sequence: CASSLTRAGTGYGYTF.

The chain is built from TRBV14 and TRBJ2-1; the TCRdb D gene call, TRBD2, has no DNA to confirm it. CDR1 and CDR2 from the germline V gene are SGHDN and FVKESK. The CDR3 covers 15 residues. CDR3 loop: CASSPAGKNFNEQFF.

This chain joins TRBV3-1 and TRBJ2-1. The CDR3 runs 14 residues. Looked up from germline, CDR1 is LGHDT and CDR2 is YNNKEL (reference sequence). This CDR3 reads CASSLQTVYNEQFF.